This record looks at one T cell receptor (beta chain) sequence and its context. The antigen remains unidentified. The V gene lost 1 base and the J gene lost 3 bases, with 9 bases spanning the gap. This CDR3 is built from 14 residues. CDR1 is SGHRS and CDR2 is YFSETQ in the germline V gene. Only in-frame clones appear in the TCRdb table, and some are missing; sequencing was by immunoSEQ multiplex PCR. In the table there are approximately 1,000,000 clones, around three quarters of which are singletons. The entry originates in a study of shared clonotypes between healthy human individuals. Turning to the study itself: The plates for each donor numbered three CD4 naive, three CD4 memory, two CD8 naive and one CD8 memory.

General observations from the study: Sampling involved blood alone; tissue repertoires likely differ.

What was sequenced was memory CD4+ T cells from PBMCs. Documented subset: CD45RA-negative fraction. The chain carries TRBV5-1 and TRBJ2-3; D remains unclear. The TCR originated in a man aged 18 to 29 in good health. Some clones in this sample may be carry-over from other donors' samples. Here the CDR3 reads CASSLKNPTDTQYF. The CDR3 DNA sequence: TGCGCCAGCAGCTTGAAAAACCCAACAGATACGCAGTATTTT.